This T cell receptor (beta chain) was retrieved from a study of patients and donors after allogeneic stem cell transplantation. In this sample, this clonotype turned up a few times. TCRdb independently ran MiXCR on the RT-PCR reads; one entry per CDR3 protein. The sample includes approximately 25,000 distinct CDR3 sequences, about 28% of them seen just once. Material for sequencing was blood, either unsorted or a sorted T cell fraction (not recorded which). This sequence originates from a human donor who was either an allogeneic HSCT recipient or a stem cell or donor lymphocyte infusion donor (not recorded which). It is not recorded whose cells these are; they may come from a transplant donor.

In nucleotides, the CDR3 is TGTGCCAGCAGCCCCCAGAAAGGGACCCACACTGAAGCTTTCTTT. As protein: CASSPQKGTHTEAFF. The gene calls are TRBV7-9 and TRBJ1-1; weak D call: TRBD1 (5 bases). The V gene's germline CDR1 is SEHNR and CDR2 FQNEAQ (reference sequence). The CDR3 totals 15 residues. V lost 5 bases and J 3 bases, leaving 16 bases between the germline ends.